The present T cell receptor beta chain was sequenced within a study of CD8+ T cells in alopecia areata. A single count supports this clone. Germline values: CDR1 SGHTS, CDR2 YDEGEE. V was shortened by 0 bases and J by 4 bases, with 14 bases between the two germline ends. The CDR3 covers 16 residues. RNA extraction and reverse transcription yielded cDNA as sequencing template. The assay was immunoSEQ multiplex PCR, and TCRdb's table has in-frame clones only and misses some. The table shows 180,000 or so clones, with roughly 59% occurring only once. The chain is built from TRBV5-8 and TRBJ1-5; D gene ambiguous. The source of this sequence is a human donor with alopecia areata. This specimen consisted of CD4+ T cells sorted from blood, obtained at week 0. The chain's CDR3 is CASSLALGNENQPQHF. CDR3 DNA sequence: TGTGCCAGCAGCTTGGCGCTCGGCAACGAGAATCAGCCCCAGCATTTT.